Shown below are 4 T cell receptor beta chains from a single sample sequenced in a study of OX40 agonist ivuxolimab in advanced cancers. Profiled with immunoSEQ multiplex PCR; TCRdb holds only in-frame clones, not every one. Counted here are tens of thousands of clones, 80% to 90% occurring once; the ten biggest clones make up roughly 6.5%. The sample in question was CD4+ or CD8+ T cells sorted from blood, obtained in a trial of the OX40 agonist ivuxolimab. All receptors derive from an adult with an advanced solid tumor such as melanoma, head and neck, liver or kidney cancer.

The genes are TRBV29-1 and TRBJ2-7, with 11 bases that match TRBD1. The CDR3 has 15 residues. Germline-derived CDR1 and CDR2 are SQVTM and ANQGSEA. Losses at the gene ends were 1 base for V and 6 bases for J; bases not matched to a gene: 8. CDR3 protein: CSVEAQGTGGFEQYF. The DNA for the CDR3 is TGCAGCGTTGAAGCCCAAGGGACAGGGGGTTTCGAGCAGTACTTC.

This CDR3 is CSVEIPTYGYTF. In nucleotides, the CDR3 is TGCAGCGTTGAAATTCCGACGTATGGCTACACCTTC. V gene TRBV29-1 combines with J gene TRBJ1-2; D remains unclear. The V and J ends lost 2 bases and 5 bases respectively, with 9 bases between them. CDR3 length: 12 residues. Germline V gene lookup returns CDR1 SQVTM and CDR2 ANQGSEA.

The chain has TRBV4-3 and TRBJ1-4; maybe TRBD1 (5 bases). The V and J ends lost 0 bases and 8 bases respectively, with 16 bases between them. The CDR3 is 16 residues long. Germline lookup yields CDR1 LGHNA and CDR2 YSLEER. The CDR3 DNA reads TGCGCCAGCAGCCAAGATTGGACGGCAGGGTACGAAAAACTGTTTTTT. Protein: CASSQDWTAGYEKLFF.

The chain employs TRBV14 and TRBJ1-1; the D is unclear. The germline gives CDR1 SGHDN, CDR2 FVKESK. CDR3 length: 15 residues. Trimming pared 1 base from V and 5 bases from J, leaving 14 bases between. This chain's CDR3 is CASSQVSGSGTEAFF. The CDR3 nucleotides read TGTGCCAGCAGCCAAGTCTCTGGGTCGGGGACTGAAGCTTTCTTT.